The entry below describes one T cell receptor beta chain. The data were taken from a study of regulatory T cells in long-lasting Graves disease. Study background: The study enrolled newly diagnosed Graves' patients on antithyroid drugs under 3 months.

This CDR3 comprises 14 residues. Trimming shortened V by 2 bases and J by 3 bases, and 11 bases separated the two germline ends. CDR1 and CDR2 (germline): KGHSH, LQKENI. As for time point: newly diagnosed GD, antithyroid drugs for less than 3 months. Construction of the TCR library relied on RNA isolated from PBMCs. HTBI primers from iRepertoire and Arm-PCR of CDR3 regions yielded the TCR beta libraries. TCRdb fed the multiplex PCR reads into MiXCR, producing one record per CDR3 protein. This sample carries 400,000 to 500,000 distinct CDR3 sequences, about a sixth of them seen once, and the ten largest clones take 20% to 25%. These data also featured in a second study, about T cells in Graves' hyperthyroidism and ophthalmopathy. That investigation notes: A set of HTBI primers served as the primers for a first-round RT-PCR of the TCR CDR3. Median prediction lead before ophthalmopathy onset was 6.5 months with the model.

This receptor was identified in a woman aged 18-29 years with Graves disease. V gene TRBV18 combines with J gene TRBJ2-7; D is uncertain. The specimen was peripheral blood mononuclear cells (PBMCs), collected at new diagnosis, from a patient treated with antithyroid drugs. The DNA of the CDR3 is TGTGCCAGCTCACCAGAGGCCAGAAACTACGAGCAGTACTTC. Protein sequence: CASSPEARNYEQYF.